Shown below are 14 T cell receptor beta chains from a single sample sequenced in a study of blood T cell repertoires in COVID-19. Here immunoSEQ multiplex PCR was the method, and the copy in TCRdb shows in-frame clones only, minus some. The repertoire holds 200,000 to 250,000 clones, with roughly 78% as singletons. The sample was peripheral blood. Receptors originate from a woman between 40 and 55 years old with acute or convalescent COVID-19.

The chain links TRBV11-2 to TRBJ2-5, with 10 bases that match TRBD1. The J segment lost 5 bases and the V segment lost 4 bases, leaving 7 bases of the junction unmatched. The CDR3 contains 15 residues. CDR1 and CDR2 (germline): SGHAT, FQNNGV. CDR3 region: CASSSGTGVRETQYF. CDR3 bases: TGTGCCAGCAGCTCGGGGACAGGGGTCCGGGAGACCCAGTACTTC. The full variable domain, completed using reference TRBV11-2 and TRBJ2-5, is EAGVAQSPRYKIIEKRQSVAFWCNPISGHATLYWYQQILGQGPKLLIQFQNNGVVDDSQLPKDRFSAERLKGVDSTLKIQPAKLEDSAVYLCASSSGTGVRETQYFGPGTRLLVL.

This clone was recorded only once. The chain is built from TRBV10-3 and TRBJ1-1; D is ambiguous. V was shortened by 6 bases and J by 0 bases, with 14 bases between the two germline ends. Germline assignment: CDR1 ENHRY and CDR2 SYGVKD. The CDR3 has 15 residues. Here the CDR3 DNA reads TGTGCCATCAGGGAACGAGAGGGAATGAACACTGAAGCTTTCTTT. Translation gives CAIREREGMNTEAFF.

The rearrangement uses TRBV19 and TRBJ2-7; D is unresolved. The V gene's germline CDR1 is LNHDA and CDR2 SQIVND (reference sequence). CDR3 length: 15 residues. Trimming cost V 2 bases and J 2 bases, with 13 bases left between them. The CDR3 is CASSIWAVSTYEQYF. The DNA for the CDR3 is TGTGCCAGTAGTATATGGGCAGTGTCAACCTACGAGCAGTACTTC. Complete variable domain (other parts from reference TRBV19 and TRBJ2-7): DGGITQSPKYLFRKEGQNVTLSCEQNLNHDAMYWYRQDPGQGLRLIYYSQIVNDFQKGDIAEGYSVSREKKESFPLTVTSAQKNPTAFYLCASSIWAVSTYEQYFGPGTRLTVT.

This rearrangement joins TRBV12-3 or TRBV12-4 to TRBJ1-1, with 10 positions matching TRBD1. Trimming removed 7 bases from V and 7 bases from J; junction bases left unmatched: 6. The CDR3 is 13 residues long. The CDR3 DNA sequence: TGTGCCAGCATTCCGGGACAGGGGATTGAAGCTTTCTTT. This gives the protein CASIPGQGIEAFF.

The genes are TRBV6-5 and TRBJ1-1, with D maybe TRBD1 (6 bases). Germline loops: CDR1 MNHEY, CDR2 SVGAGI. Trimming removed 2 bases from V and 5 bases from J, with 12 bases in between. There are 14 residues in the CDR3. CDR3 in DNA: TGTGCCAGCAGTTACCCAACAGGGCAAACTGAAGCTTTCTTT. As protein: CASSYPTGQTEAFF.

In nucleotides, the CDR3 is TGTGCCAGCAGCTTGCCAGGGAATCCTCCTGGGGCCAACGTCCTGACTTTC. Translation gives CASSLPGNPPGANVLTF. The chain uses TRBV5-6 and TRBJ2-6; D possibly corresponds to TRBD1 (5 bases). CDR1 is SGHDT, CDR2 YYEEEE, per germline. V was shortened by 1 base and J by 2 bases, with 13 bases between the two germline ends. The CDR3 runs 17 residues. Full variable domain (outside the CDR3, taken from reference TRBV5-6 and TRBJ2-6): DAGVTQSPTHLIKTRGQQVTLRCSPKSGHDTVSWYQQALGQGPQFIFQYYEEEERQRGNFPDRFSGHQFPNYSSELNVNALLLGDSALYLCASSLPGNPPGANVLTFGAGSRLTVL.

The chain couples TRBV6-5 to TRBJ2-7, with 8 bases fitting TRBD1. Losses at the gene ends were 4 bases for V and 4 bases for J; bases not matched to a gene: 6. From germline, CDR1 is MNHEY and CDR2 SVGAGI. CDR3 length: 14 amino acids. The CDR3 DNA is TGTGCCAGCAGTTCTGGACAGGGAATGTACGAGCAGTACTTC. Residues: CASSSGQGMYEQYF.

Only one count was recorded for this clone. V gene TRBV6-2 or TRBV6-3 combines with J gene TRBJ2-7; D gene ambiguous. This CDR3 is built from 16 residues. Germline assignment: CDR1 MNHEY and CDR2 SVGEGT. The V gene lost 2 bases and the J gene lost 0 bases, with 14 bases spanning the gap. Written as DNA, the CDR3 is TGTGCCAGCAGTTACCCCCTTCAGAGGTCCTCCTACGAGCAGTACTTC. Translated, it gives CASSYPLQRSSYEQYF.

The chain links TRBV11-2 to TRBJ2-3; maybe TRBD2 (6 bases). The CDR3 sequence is 16 residues long. With 1 base removed from V and 2 bases from J, the gap between germline ends came to 13 bases. Germline V gene sequence: CDR1 SGHAT, CDR2 FQNNGV. The DNA for the CDR3 is TGTGCCAGCAGCTTAGTACCCGGACTAACCACAGATACGCAGTATTTT. Residues: CASSLVPGLTTDTQYF.

This clone came up a few times. The chain employs TRBV30 and TRBJ1-6; TRBD1 is a possible D gene (6 bases). Germline CDR1 reads GTSNPN; CDR2 reads SVGIG (reference sequence). This CDR3 has 15 amino acids. V was cut by 5 bases and J by 5 bases, with 16 bases left in between. The CDR3 DNA follows: TGTGCCTGGTCCCATAAGGGGGTAGATAATTCACCCCTCCACTTT. Amino acids: CAWSHKGVDNSPLHF.

This clone was observed a handful of times. This chain links TRBV25-1 with TRBJ2-5; maybe TRBD2 (5 bases). From germline, CDR1 is MGHDK and CDR2 SYGVNS. V lost 4 bases, J lost 2 bases, and 14 bases lay in between. This CDR3 is built from 15 residues. The CDR3 bases are TGTGCCAGCAGTGCCCCACGGGAAGCTCAAGAGACCCAGTACTTC. Encoded protein: CASSAPREAQETQYF.

On this clone itself: This sample also contains other DNA sequences that code for the same CDR3. V usage is TRBV2 and J usage is TRBJ2-1; D not certain. Per the germline V gene, CDR1 is SNHLY and CDR2 is FYNNEI. The CDR3 spans 13 residues. V was shortened by 4 bases and J by 3 bases, with 7 bases between the two germline ends. The CDR3 is CASSVYSYNEQFF. The CDR3 coding sequence is TGTGCCAGCAGTGTTTACAGCTACAATGAGCAGTTCTTC.

The chain carries TRBV4-1 and TRBJ2-7, with D perhaps TRBD1 (5 bases). Trimming removed 2 bases from V and 2 bases from J, with 16 bases in between. Germline V gene lookup returns CDR1 MGHRA and CDR2 YSYEKL. The CDR3 has 16 residues. In DNA, the CDR3 is TGCGCCAGCAGCCAAACGACAGTTTTCCCCACCTACGAGCAGTACTTC. It is translated as CASSQTTVFPTYEQYF.

The rearrangement uses TRBV6-6 and TRBJ1-1, with a tentative D call TRBD1 (5 bases). V lost 6 bases and J 1 base, leaving 9 bases between the germline ends. CDR1 is MNHNY, CDR2 SVGAGI, per germline (reference sequence). The CDR3 runs 13 residues. The CDR3 region has the DNA TGTGCCAGCAGCGTCGACAGGAACACTGAAGCTTTCTTT. It translates to CASSVDRNTEAFF.